Presented here are 26 T cell receptor beta chains from one specimen sequenced in a study of OX40 agonist ivuxolimab in advanced cancers. TCRdb keeps only in-frame clones here, not all; method: immunoSEQ multiplex PCR. The sample consists of about 64,000 clones, 88% of them appearing once. This specimen was CD4+ or CD8+ T cells sorted from blood, taken in a trial of the OX40 agonist ivuxolimab. These receptors were taken from an adult with an advanced solid tumor such as melanoma, head and neck, liver or kidney cancer.

The CDR3 bases are TGCAGCGTACTGAGCTCCTACAATGAGCAGTTCTTC. Its protein product is CSVLSSYNEQFF. The chain links TRBV29-1 to TRBJ2-1; D unclear. V dropped 6 bases and J dropped 0 bases, with 6 bases sitting between them. There are 12 residues in the CDR3. The germline CDR1 and CDR2 sequences are SQVTM and ANQGSEA.

This rearrangement joins TRBV5-4 to TRBJ2-7, with 13 positions matching TRBD2. Trimming at V came to 4 bases and at J to 4 bases, leaving 5 bases not matched to a gene. The CDR3 has 15 residues. Germline assignment: CDR1 SGHNT and CDR2 YYREEE (reference sequence). CDR3 coding DNA: TGTGCCAGCAGCGGCGGACTAGCGGGAGTGTACGAGCAGTACTTC. Translated, it gives CASSGGLAGVYEQYF.

This chain links TRBV19 with TRBJ1-1; TRBD1 agrees at 9 bases. Germline loops: CDR1 LNHDA, CDR2 SQIVND (reference sequence). With V trimmed by 3 bases and J by 6 bases, 5 bases remained unmatched. The CDR3 is 14 amino acids. CDR3 DNA sequence: TGTGCCAGTAGTATTAGAGGACAGGGGCCTGAAGCTTTCTTT. It encodes CASSIRGQGPEAFF.

The V gene is TRBV5-5, the J gene TRBJ1-4; tentative D call: TRBD1 (5 bases). With 4 bases removed from V and 7 bases from J, the gap between germline ends came to 14 bases. This CDR3 is 14 amino acids long. The germline gives CDR1 SGHKS, CDR2 YYEKEE (reference sequence). The CDR3 loop reads CASSRPGGGEKLFF. CDR3 nucleotides: TGTGCCAGCAGCCGGCCTGGGGGTGGTGAAAAACTGTTTTTT. The variable domain in full, completed from reference TRBV5-5 and TRBJ1-4, reads DAGVTQSPTHLIKTRGQQVTLRCSPISGHKSVSWYQQVLGQGPQFIFQYYEKEERGRGNFPDRFSARQFPNYSSELNVNALLLGDSALYLCASSRPGGGEKLFFGSGTQLSVL.

This clone was counted once. The chain is built from TRBV7-3 and TRBJ2-7, with 8 positions matching TRBD1. This CDR3 is built from 14 residues. Germline V gene data show CDR1 as SGHTA and CDR2 as FQGTGA. The V gene end was trimmed by 2 bases and the J gene end by 5 bases; junction bases not matched to a gene: 5. The CDR3 DNA reads as TGTGCCAGCAGCTTAGACAGGGGATTCGACGAGCAGTACTTC. It is translated as CASSLDRGFDEQYF.

The chain uses TRBV18 and TRBJ2-7, with 8 bases aligning to TRBD2. Germline CDR1 and CDR2: KGHSH and LQKENI. The CDR3 extends over 14 amino acids. V was clipped by 0 bases and J by 4 bases; unmatched bases: 2. CDR3 DNA: TGTGCCAGCTCACCACCGAGCGGGAGTTACGAGCAGTACTTC. This sequence encodes CASSPPSGSYEQYF.

The rearrangement joins TRBV7-8 to TRBJ2-1, with 7 nucleotides matching TRBD2. Germline CDR1 reads SGHVS; CDR2 reads FQNEAQ. The CDR3 totals 15 residues. After removal of 1 base from V and 10 bases from J, the junction contained 10 bases not matched to a gene. The CDR3 sequence: CASSLGEGRGPEQFF. The CDR3, as DNA: TGTGCCAGCAGCTTAGGTGAGGGGAGGGGTCCAGAGCAGTTCTTC.

This sequence joins TRBV4-1 and TRBJ1-3; a possible D gene is TRBD1 (5 bases). This CDR3 is 17 amino acids long. V was shortened by 1 base and J by 4 bases, with 17 bases between the two germline ends. Germline V gene lookup returns CDR1 MGHRA and CDR2 YSYEKL. The CDR3 DNA reads as TGCGCCAGCAGCCAAGGGGGGACCGCCGGTTTGGGAAACACCATATATTTT. Its translation is CASSQGGTAGLGNTIYF.

The CDR3 region has the DNA TGTGCCAGCAGCTCACTAATACAACCAGGGGCGAACACCGGGGAGCTGTTTTTT. As protein: CASSSLIQPGANTGELFF. The rearrangement links TRBV7-6 to TRBJ2-2, with D perhaps TRBD1 (6 bases). Trimming removed 4 bases at V and 0 bases at J, with 18 bases between. This CDR3 spans 18 amino acids. CDR1 is SGHVS, CDR2 FNYEAQ, per germline.

The chain is built from TRBV23-1 and TRBJ2-7, with 7 bases aligning to TRBD1. TRBV23-1 counts as an open reading frame of uncertain function. V was pared by 3 bases and J by 0 bases, with 2 bases of the junction left unmatched. The CDR3 sequence is 14 residues long. The CDR3 DNA reads TGCGCCAGCAGTCAGGACAGGAGCTCCTACGAGCAGTACTTC. Encoded protein: CASSQDRSSYEQYF.

This clone was counted a few times. This chain uses TRBV30 with TRBJ2-7, with D unresolved. This CDR3 has 13 residues. CDR1 is GTSNPN and CDR2 is SVGIG in the germline V gene (reference sequence). Trimming took off 1 base at V and 0 bases at J, with 7 bases between the two ends. The CDR3 DNA reads as TGTGCCTGGAGTGCAGCGAGCTCCTACGAGCAGTACTTC. Its translation: CAWSAASSYEQYF. Looking up the rest from reference TRBV30 and TRBJ2-7 gives the full variable domain: SQTIHQWPATLVQPVGSPLSLECTVEGTSNPNLYWYRQAAGRGLQLLFYSVGIGQISSEVPQNLSASRPQDRQFILSSKKLLLSDSGFYLCAWSAASSYEQYFGPGTRLTVT.

Only one count was recorded for this clone. This CDR3 reads CASSVGQFLRNEKLFF. The CDR3 region has the DNA TGTGCCAGCAGCGTAGGACAGTTTCTACGGAATGAAAAACTGTTTTTT. The chain is built from TRBV9 and TRBJ1-4; maybe TRBD1 (5 bases). CDR1 SGDLS and CDR2 YYNGEE come from the germline V gene. Between the trimmed V and J ends, which lost 0 bases and 5 bases, there was a span of 14 bases. The CDR3 totals 16 residues.

This clone has a handful of counts. This chain connects TRBV6-5 to TRBJ2-7; D remains ambiguous. The germline V and J ends were trimmed by 2 bases and 9 bases, with 14 bases remaining between them. CDR1 and CDR2 from the germline V gene are MNHEY and SVGAGI. This CDR3 contains 13 residues. CDR3: CASSYPPSRVQYF. The CDR3 DNA reads as TGTGCCAGCAGTTACCCACCCTCTAGGGTGCAGTACTTC.

This chain joins TRBV5-1 and TRBJ2-1, with no clear D. V lost 4 bases, J lost 5 bases, and 4 bases lay in between. The germline V gene encodes CDR1 SGHRS and CDR2 YFSETQ. CDR3 length: 11 amino acids. The CDR3 nucleotides are TGCGCCAGCAGCCGAAACAATGAGCAGTTCTTC. It is translated as CASSRNNEQFF. Using reference TRBV5-1 and TRBJ2-1 for the parts outside the CDR3, the full variable domain is KAGVTQTPRYLIKTRGQQVTLSCSPISGHRSVSWYQQTPGQGLQFLFEYFSETQRNKGNFPGRFSGRQFSNSRSEMNVSTLELGDSALYLCASSRNNEQFFGPGTRLTVL.

This chain links TRBV6-1 with TRBJ1-1; 7 bases are shared with TRBD1. Germline V CDR1 and CDR2: MNHNS, SASEGT. The V segment lost 2 bases and the J segment 5 bases; nucleotides outside the gene matches: 2. CDR3 size: 13 residues. The DNA of the CDR3 is TGTGCCAGCAGTGAACAGGGGGTTACTGAAGCTTTCTTT. Translating gives CASSEQGVTEAFF.

This rearrangement joins TRBV5-5 to TRBJ2-3; D not resolved. Deletions cut 0 bases from V and 0 bases from J, with 8 bases between. Germline values: CDR1 SGHKS, CDR2 YYEKEE (reference sequence). The CDR3 has 15 residues. CDR3 DNA: TGTGCCAGCAGCTTGGAGTACGGGAGCACAGATACGCAGTATTTT. It encodes CASSLEYGSTDTQYF.

The rearrangement links TRBV7-9 to TRBJ2-3, with no clear D. The CDR3 totals 15 residues. Germline V gene sequence: CDR1 SEHNR, CDR2 FQNEAQ (reference sequence). Deletions cut 5 bases from V and 1 base from J, with 13 bases between. The CDR3 DNA follows: TGTGCCAGCAGCCCTCCTGGAATAGGCACAGATACGCAGTATTTT. Its translation: CASSPPGIGTDTQYF. Combining the CDR3 with reference TRBV7-9 and TRBJ2-3 gives the whole variable domain DTGVSQNPRHKITKRGQNVTFRCDPISEHNRLYWYRQTLGQGPEFLTYFQNEAQLEKSRLLSDRFSAERPKGSFSTLEIQRTEQGDSAMYLCASSPPGIGTDTQYFGPGTRLTVL.

The V and J genes are TRBV27 and TRBJ1-5; 9 nucleotides agree with TRBD1. Trimming at V came to 6 bases and at J to 0 bases, leaving 9 bases not matched to a gene. Germline V gene sequence: CDR1 MNHEY, CDR2 SMNVEV (reference sequence). The CDR3 extends over 17 amino acids. CDR3 sequence (DNA): TGTGCCAGCAGAAGGGGACAGGGCGTCTATAGCAATCAGCCCCAGCATTTT. It encodes CASRRGQGVYSNQPQHF.

The chain couples TRBV7-8 to TRBJ1-5; D unresolved. CDR1 SGHVS and CDR2 FQNEAQ come from the germline V gene. Trimming pared 0 bases from V and 7 bases from J, leaving 7 bases between. This CDR3 spans 13 amino acids. For the CDR3, the DNA is TGTGCCAGCAGCTTAGCGGGCGGCCAGCCCCAGCATTTT. Translated, it gives CASSLAGGQPQHF.

In this sample, this clone turned up a few times. V is TRBV18 and J is TRBJ1-1, with D possibly TRBD1 on 5 matching bases. This CDR3 region has 14 residues. V was trimmed by 4 bases and J by 5 bases, leaving 14 bases between them. CDR1 KGHSH and CDR2 LQKENI come from the germline V gene. CDR3 in DNA: TGTGCCAGCTCACTTGACAGCTCAAGAACTGAAGCTTTCTTT. It yields the protein CASSLDSSRTEAFF.

The rearrangement uses TRBV5-4 and TRBJ2-7; 8 bases map to TRBD1. Germline lookup yields CDR1 SGHNT and CDR2 YYREEE (reference sequence). This CDR3 has 16 amino acids. V shed 0 bases, J shed 2 bases, and the junction held 7 bases outside the gene matches. In nucleotides, the CDR3 is TGTGCCAGCAGCTTGGCCGGAGGCAGGGGGCCCTACGAGCAGTACTTC. Translating it yields CASSLAGGRGPYEQYF. The variable domain in full, completed from reference TRBV5-4 and TRBJ2-7, reads ETGVTQSPTHLIKTRGQQVTLRCSSQSGHNTVSWYQQALGQGPQFIFQYYREEENGRGNFPPRFSGLQFPNYSSELNVNALELDDSALYLCASSLAGGRGPYEQYFGPGTRLTVT.

The rearrangement links TRBV7-9 to TRBJ2-7; D is unresolved. The CDR3 runs 16 residues. Germline CDR1 reads SEHNR; CDR2 reads FQNEAQ (reference sequence). The germline V and J ends were trimmed by 5 bases and 3 bases, with 20 bases remaining between them. CDR3 sequence: CASSLGQVGAYYEQYF. CDR3 bases: TGTGCCAGCAGCCTCGGGCAGGTAGGAGCCTACTACGAGCAGTACTTC.

This clone showed up just once. V and J are TRBV15 and TRBJ2-5, with 8 bases lining up with TRBD1. With 2 bases clipped from V and 5 bases from J, the junction kept 4 bases outside the gene matches. CDR3 length: 14 amino acids. CDR1 is LNHNV and CDR2 is YYDKDF in the germline V gene (reference sequence). The chain's CDR3 is CATSRQGAHETQYF. DNA for the CDR3: TGTGCCACCAGCAGACAGGGGGCCCACGAGACCCAGTACTTC.

The rearrangement joins TRBV27 to TRBJ2-7, with TRBD2 as a possible D gene (6 bases). Germline lookup yields CDR1 MNHEY and CDR2 SMNVEV (reference sequence). CDR3 length: 14 amino acids. V lost 3 bases, J lost 5 bases, and 14 bases lay in between. The CDR3 spells CASSFRDSTNEQYF. In nucleotides, the CDR3 is TGTGCCAGCAGTTTTCGGGACTCCACGAACGAGCAGTACTTC.

The V call is TRBV11-2, the J call TRBJ2-3, with 7 bases lining up with TRBD1. With V trimmed by 1 base and J by 3 bases, 7 bases remained unmatched. Germline V CDR1 and CDR2: SGHAT, FQNNGV. The CDR3 spans 16 residues. Here the CDR3 reads CASSLGVDRVTDTQYF. CDR3 coding DNA: TGTGCCAGCAGCTTAGGTGTCGACAGGGTAACAGATACGCAGTATTTT. Variable domain in full (rest from reference TRBV11-2 and TRBJ2-3): EAGVAQSPRYKIIEKRQSVAFWCNPISGHATLYWYQQILGQGPKLLIQFQNNGVVDDSQLPKDRFSAERLKGVDSTLKIQPAKLEDSAVYLCASSLGVDRVTDTQYFGPGTRLTVL.

The V gene is TRBV7-9, the J gene TRBJ2-1, with D possibly being TRBD1 or TRBD2 (5 bases each). V was pared by 10 bases and J by 0 bases, with 22 bases between. Germline-derived CDR1 and CDR2 are SEHNR and FQNEAQ (reference sequence). This CDR3 contains 17 residues. In DNA, the CDR3 is TGTGCCACCCGGGGCAACCCGTTGAGGAGCTCCTACAATGAGCAGTTCTTC. Its translation: CATRGNPLRSSYNEQFF.